This is a list of T cell receptor beta chains from one sample in a study of breast tumors, draining lymph nodes, adjacent tissues. Via MiXCR, TCRdb re-called the multiplex PCR reads, giving one row per CDR3 protein. The sample gives approximately 130,000 distinct CDR3 sequences, 21% of which show up once; 2.2% is in the top ten. The sample comprised axillary lymph node tissue. The receptors come from a female donor with breast cancer. Some clones in this sample may be carry-over from other donors' samples. CDR3s include the opening cysteine and the closing phenylalanine or tryptophan. A D gene is named only where the DNA matches it firmly. Expanded clones get a size class; other rows say once, few or many, or leave the size out.

V	J	size	D	DNA	CDR3
TRBV5-6	TRBJ2-3	many	TRBD2	TGTGCCAGCAGGGGGAGGGGACGGCGGTACACAGATACGCAGTATTTT	CASRGRGRRYTDTQYF
TRBV5-6	TRBJ1-2	NA	TRBD1	TGTGCCAGCAGCCGGTCGGGGGACAGGGCCCTCTATGGCTACACCTTC	CASSRSGDRALYGYTF
TRBV7-9	TRBJ2-7	many	TRBD1	TGTGCCAGCAGCTCCAAGACAGGGCTTAATCACGAGCAGTACTTC	CASSSKTGLNHEQYF
TRBV9	TRBJ1-3	NA	NA	NA	CASSKSPGFGSGNTMYF
TRBV11-2	TRBJ2-1	NA	TRBD2	TGTGCCAGCAGCTTAGCGGGGACTAGCAGTTTGGAGCAGTTCTTC	CASSLAGTSSLEQFF
TRBV20-1	TRBJ1-5	many	TRBD1	TGCAGTGCGTCACCTACCGGGACAGGCAATCAGCCCCAGCATTTT	CSASPTGTGNQPQHF
TRBV5-1	TRBJ2-3	many	NA	TGCGCCAGCAGCCCTTCTAGCTGGGGCACAGATACGCAGTATTTT	CASSPSSWGTDTQYF
TRBV28	TRBJ2-5	NA	TRBD2	TGTGCCAGCAGTTCTCGGGGGCGGGAGGGCTGGGAGACCCAGTACTTC	CASSSRGREGWETQYF
TRBV11-2	TRBJ1-3	few	NA	TGTGCCAGCAGCTTAAGGACCCCCCCCCGCGGGGGGCCAGCGAGAAACACCATATATTTT	CASSLRTPPRGGPARNTIYF
TRBV6-2/TRBV6-3	TRBJ2-7	many	TRBD2	TGTGCCAGCAGGCGACTAGCGGGAGGTTACGAGCAGTACTTC	CASRRLAGGYEQYF
TRBV6-1	TRBJ2-1	many	NA	TGTGCCAGCAGTAAAGCCCGGGTGGGTGAGCAGTTCTTC	CASSKARVGEQFF
TRBV10-3	TRBJ1-2	many	NA	TGTGCCACACAACAGAGCCGGGGCTACACCTTC	CATQQSRGYTF
TRBV5-1	TRBJ2-1	many	NA	TGCGCCAGCAGCATAAGCTCCGTTTCCTACAATGAGCAGTTCTTC	CASSISSVSYNEQFF
TRBV6-1	TRBJ2-7	many	TRBD2	TGTGCCAGCAGTGAGACGGGAGGGCATCTCTACGAGCAGTACTTC	CASSETGGHLYEQYF
TRBV28	TRBJ2-1	many	TRBD2	TGTGCCAGTAAGCTAGCGGGAGACAATGAGCAGTTCTTC	CASKLAGDNEQFF
TRBV6-5	TRBJ1-2	many	TRBD1	TGTGCCAGCAGTTACAACGCAGGGGGCTACTATGGCTACACCTTC	CASSYNAGGYYGYTF
TRBV29-1	TRBJ2-5	many	TRBD1	TGCAGCACCTTCGGACAGGGGGAGACCCAGTACTTC	CSTFGQGETQYF
TRBV15	TRBJ2-2	many	TRBD2	TGTGCCACCAGCAGGCTAGCGGGAGTATCAACCGGGGAGCTGTTTTTT	CATSRLAGVSTGELFF